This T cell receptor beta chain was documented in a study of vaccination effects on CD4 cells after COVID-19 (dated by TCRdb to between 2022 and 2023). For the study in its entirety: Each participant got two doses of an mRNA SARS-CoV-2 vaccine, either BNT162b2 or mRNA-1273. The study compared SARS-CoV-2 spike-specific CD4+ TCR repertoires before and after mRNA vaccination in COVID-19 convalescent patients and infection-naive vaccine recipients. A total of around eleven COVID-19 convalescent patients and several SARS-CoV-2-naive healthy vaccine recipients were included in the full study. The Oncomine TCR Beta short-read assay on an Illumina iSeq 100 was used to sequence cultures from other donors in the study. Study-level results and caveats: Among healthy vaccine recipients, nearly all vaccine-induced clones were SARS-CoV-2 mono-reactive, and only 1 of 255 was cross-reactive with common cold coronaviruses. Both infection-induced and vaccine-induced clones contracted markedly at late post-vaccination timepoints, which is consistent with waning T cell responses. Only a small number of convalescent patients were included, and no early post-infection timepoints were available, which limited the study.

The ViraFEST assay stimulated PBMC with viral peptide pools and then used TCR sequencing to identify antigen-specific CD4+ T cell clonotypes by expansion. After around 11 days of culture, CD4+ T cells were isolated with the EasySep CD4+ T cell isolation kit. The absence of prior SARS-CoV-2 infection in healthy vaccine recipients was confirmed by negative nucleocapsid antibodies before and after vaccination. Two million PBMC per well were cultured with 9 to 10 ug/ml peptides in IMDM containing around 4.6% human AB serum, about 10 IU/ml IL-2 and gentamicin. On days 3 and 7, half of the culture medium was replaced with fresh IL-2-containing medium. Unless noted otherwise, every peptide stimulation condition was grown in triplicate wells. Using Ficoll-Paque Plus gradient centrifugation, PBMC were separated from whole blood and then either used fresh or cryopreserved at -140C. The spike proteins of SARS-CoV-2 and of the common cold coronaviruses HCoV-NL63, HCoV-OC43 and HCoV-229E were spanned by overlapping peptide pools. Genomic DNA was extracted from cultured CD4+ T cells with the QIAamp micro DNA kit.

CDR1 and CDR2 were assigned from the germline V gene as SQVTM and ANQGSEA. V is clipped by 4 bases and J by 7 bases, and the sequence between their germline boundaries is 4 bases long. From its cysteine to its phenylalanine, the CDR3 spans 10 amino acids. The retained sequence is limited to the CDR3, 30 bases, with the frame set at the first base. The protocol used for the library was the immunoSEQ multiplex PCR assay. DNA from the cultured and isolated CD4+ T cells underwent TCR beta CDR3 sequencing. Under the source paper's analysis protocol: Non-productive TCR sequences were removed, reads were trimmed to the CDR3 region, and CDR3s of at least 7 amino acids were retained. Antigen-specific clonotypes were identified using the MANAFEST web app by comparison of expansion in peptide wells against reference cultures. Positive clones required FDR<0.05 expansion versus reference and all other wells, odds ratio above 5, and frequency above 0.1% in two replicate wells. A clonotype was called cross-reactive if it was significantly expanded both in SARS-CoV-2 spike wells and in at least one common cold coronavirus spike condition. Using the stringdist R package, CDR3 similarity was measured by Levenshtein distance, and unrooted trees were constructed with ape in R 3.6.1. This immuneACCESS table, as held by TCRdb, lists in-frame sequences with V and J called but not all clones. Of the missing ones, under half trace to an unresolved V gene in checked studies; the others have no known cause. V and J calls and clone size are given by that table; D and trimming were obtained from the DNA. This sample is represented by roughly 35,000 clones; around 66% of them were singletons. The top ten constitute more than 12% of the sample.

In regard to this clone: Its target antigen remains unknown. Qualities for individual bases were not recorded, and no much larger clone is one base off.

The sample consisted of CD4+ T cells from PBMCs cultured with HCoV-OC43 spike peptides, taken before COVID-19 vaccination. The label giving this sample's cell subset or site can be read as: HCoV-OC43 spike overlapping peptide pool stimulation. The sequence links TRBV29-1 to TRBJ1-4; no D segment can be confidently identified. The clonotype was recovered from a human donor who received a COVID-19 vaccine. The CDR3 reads CSVGGEKLFF. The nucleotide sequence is TGCAGCGTTGGAGGTGAAAAACTGTTTTTT.